One and the same sample provided the 11 T cell receptor beta chains below, sequenced in a study of T cell responses to AZD1222 COVID-19 vaccine. Libraries were prepared by immunoSEQ multiplex PCR; TCRdb keeps only in-frame clonotypes and omits some of them. The sample consists of around 46,000 clones, 89% of them appearing once. Sample: peripheral blood, taken 28 days after the second AZD1222 dose. The receptors here all came from an adult who received the AZD1222 COVID-19 vaccine.

The chain is built from TRBV19 and TRBJ2-1, with TRBD2 matching 9 bases. Germline V gene data show CDR1 as LNHDA and CDR2 as SQIVND (reference sequence). The J segment lost 5 bases and the V segment lost 9 bases, leaving 14 bases of the junction unmatched. This CDR3 spans 16 amino acids. CDR3 loop: CASHDMAGGPHNEQFF. In DNA form, the CDR3 reads TGTGCCAGCCACGATATGGCGGGAGGGCCTCACAATGAGCAGTTCTTC.

The chain employs TRBV29-1 and TRBJ1-3; a possible D gene is TRBD1 (5 bases). Germline values: CDR1 SQVTM, CDR2 ANQGSEA. The CDR3 is 15 residues long. The V and J ends lost 5 bases and 0 bases respectively, with 14 bases between them. The CDR3, as DNA: TGCAGCGTTCGGGACCGACAGCTCTCTGGAAACACCATATATTTT. This gives the protein CSVRDRQLSGNTIYF.

This clone was found once. This rearrangement joins TRBV19 to TRBJ1-5, with D uncertain. Germline V gives CDR1 LNHDA, CDR2 SQIVND (reference sequence). V gave up 3 bases and J gave up 3 bases, with 6 bases separating them. The CDR3 contains 13 residues. For the CDR3, the DNA is TGTGCCAGTAGTATCAGCATCAATCAGCCCCAGCATTTT. It encodes CASSISINQPQHF.

The chain has TRBV5-1 and TRBJ2-2, with TRBD1 as a possible D gene (5 bases). This CDR3 has 14 residues. Germline-derived CDR1 and CDR2 are SGHRS and YFSETQ. V was clipped by 5 bases and J by 1 base, with 9 bases between them. The CDR3 DNA is TGCGCCAGCAGGGCAGGGTGGAACACCGGGGAGCTGTTTTTT. This translates into CASRAGWNTGELFF.

This chain connects TRBV11-1 to TRBJ1-1, with D unclear. This CDR3 spans 14 amino acids. Germline CDR1 reads SGHAT; CDR2 reads FQDESV (reference sequence). Trimming pared 0 bases from V and 5 bases from J, leaving 10 bases between. As DNA, the CDR3 is TGTGCCAGCAGCTTAGCGATAAGTGGGACTGAAGCTTTCTTT. Translated, it gives CASSLAISGTEAFF.

The V gene is TRBV19, the J gene TRBJ1-1; 8 bases are shared with TRBD1. V lost 8 bases to trimming and J lost 5 bases; unmatched junction nucleotides: 7. The CDR3 loop spans 13 amino acids. CDR1 and CDR2 from the germline V gene are LNHDA and SQIVND (reference sequence). This chain's CDR3 is CASGDRGRTEAFF. The CDR3 nucleotides are TGTGCCAGTGGCGACAGGGGTCGGACTGAAGCTTTCTTT.

The CDR3 DNA follows: TGTGCCAGCAGTTACGGGACAGGGGGCAGCTATGGCTACACCTTC. The encoded protein is CASSYGTGGSYGYTF. The chain is built from TRBV6-2 or TRBV6-3 and TRBJ1-2, with 12 nucleotides matching TRBD1. This CDR3 region has 15 residues. The germline gives CDR1 MNHEY, CDR2 SVGEGT. The ends lost 2 bases at V and 4 bases at J; junction bases unmatched: 2.

CDR3 coding DNA: TGTGCCAGCTCACCACCAAATCAGCCCCAGCATTTT. This translates into CASSPPNQPQHF. The chain joins TRBV18 to TRBJ1-5; D remains ambiguous. The CDR3 is made up of 12 amino acids. Germline CDR1 is KGHSH and CDR2 is LQKENI. V lost 0 bases to trimming and J lost 4 bases, with 1 base between them. Based on the CDR3 plus reference TRBV18 and TRBJ1-5, the full variable domain is NAGVMQNPRHLVRRRGQEARLRCSPMKGHSHVYWYRQLPEEGLKFMVYLQKENIIDESGMPKERFSAEFPKEGPSILRIQQVVRGDSAAYFCASSPPNQPQHFGDGTRLSIL.

This sequence joins TRBV7-2 and TRBJ1-1; a possible D gene is TRBD1 (5 bases). There are 10 residues in the CDR3. Trimming took 5 bases from V and 12 from J, leaving 10 bases between them. CDR1 SGHTA and CDR2 FQGNSA come from the germline V gene. As DNA, the CDR3 is TGTGCCAGCAGCCTAGGGGAGCCTTTCTTT. This translates into CASSLGEPFF. Combining the CDR3 with reference TRBV7-2 and TRBJ1-1 gives the whole variable domain GAGVSQSPSNKVTEKGKDVELRCDPISGHTALYWYRQSLGQGLEFLIYFQGNSAPDKSGLPSDRFSAERTGGSVSTLTIQRTQQEDSAVYLCASSLGEPFFGQGTRLTVV.

The V and J genes are TRBV28 and TRBJ1-1; TRBD1 might be the D (6 bases). The germline V gene has CDR1 MDHEN and CDR2 SYDVKM. The CDR3 totals 12 residues. V dropped 6 bases and J dropped 6 bases, with 11 bases sitting between them. Here the CDR3 DNA reads TGTGCCAGCAGACTACAGGGACCTGAAGCTTTCTTT. This gives the protein CASRLQGPEAFF.

The CDR3 DNA is TGTGCCACCAGCAGAGATGATTATAGCAATCAGCCCCAGCATTTT. This gives the protein CATSRDDYSNQPQHF. This sequence joins TRBV15 and TRBJ1-5; D is ambiguous. Germline loops: CDR1 LNHNV, CDR2 YYDKDF (reference sequence). The V end was cut by 0 bases, the J end by 0 bases, with 6 bases between. CDR3 length equals 15 residues.